The 26 T cell receptor beta chains reported below all come from one sample, sequenced in a study of molecular identifiers for immune sequencing clone quantification. Each CDR3 protein is one row after TCRdb ran MiXCR on the PCR reads. The table records hundreds of thousands of distinct CDR3 sequences, about 25% of them present only once. Sequenced sample: naive CD8+ T cells from blood, with Jurkat cell RNA spiked in. The sample's subset: FACS-sorted CD8+CD4-CCR7+CD45RA+ naive T cells. The receptors shown here come from a human donor in good health. Some libraries in this study had Jurkat cell RNA spiked in.

The chain links TRBV4-1 to TRBJ1-5; D is undetermined. Germline assignment: CDR1 MGHRA and CDR2 YSYEKL. This CDR3 spans 15 amino acids. Trimming cost V 1 base and J 4 bases, with 11 bases left between them. The CDR3 nucleotides are TGCGCCAGCAGCCAAGTTGAGGTTAGGAATCAGCCCCAGCATTTT. Its protein is CASSQVEVRNQPQHF.

This rearrangement joins TRBV19 to TRBJ2-7; D is perhaps TRBD2 (6 bases). V lost 3 bases and J lost 6, with 12 bases in between. Germline loops: CDR1 LNHDA, CDR2 SQIVND (reference sequence). The length of the CDR3 is 13 residues. The CDR3, as DNA: TGTGCCAGTAGTATCGGGACTGCTGGCGAGCAGTACTTC. Protein: CASSIGTAGEQYF.

This clonotype came up a few times. This rearrangement joins TRBV7-9 to TRBJ2-1; D is uncertain. V was trimmed by 5 bases and J by 10 bases, leaving 9 bases between them. Germline V lookup: CDR1 SEHNR, CDR2 FQNEAQ (reference sequence). The CDR3 length is 11 residues. CDR3 coding DNA: TGTGCCAGCAGCAGACCCACGGAGCAGTTCTTC. It specifies CASSRPTEQFF.

About this clonotype itself: This may arise from a read error, as a much more abundant clone is one base away. This chain joins TRBV4-1 and TRBJ2-3, with 12 bases that match TRBD2. The CDR3 is 15 residues long. Germline CDR1 MGHRA, CDR2 YSYEKL. CDR3 in amino acids: CASSHLAGGSDAQYF. The CDR3 nucleotides read TGCGCCAGCAGCCATCTAGCGGGGGGGTCAGATGCGCAGTATTTT.

As for this clonotype: This may be a read error: a much more frequent sequence differs by one nucleotide. The chain uses TRBV7-9 and TRBJ1-1; no firm D call. With 3 bases removed from V and 3 bases from J, the gap between germline ends came to 8 bases. The CDR3 has 13 residues. Germline CDR1 SEHNR, CDR2 FQNEAQ (reference sequence). The CDR3 is CASSFPKHTEAFF. In DNA, the CDR3 is TGTGCCAGCAGCTTTCCGAAGCACACTGAAGCTTTCTTT.

This clonotype has a handful of counts. V is TRBV12-3 or TRBV12-4 and J is TRBJ2-5, with D perhaps given as TRBD1 or TRBD2 (5 bases each). The CDR3 is 17 amino acids. V lost 0 bases to trimming and J lost 7 bases, with 21 bases between them. CDR3 protein: CASSLATRGLSGSTQYF. Written as DNA, the CDR3 is TGTGCCAGCAGTTTAGCTACGAGGGGCCTATCGGGGTCGACCCAGTACTTC.

This clonotype was seen at least ten times. The rearrangement uses TRBV6-4 and TRBJ2-4; 11 bases line up with TRBD2. This CDR3 is 20 amino acids long. Germline CDR1 is MRHNA and CDR2 is SNTAGT. V shed 2 bases and J 1 base; nucleotides not matched to a gene: 13. CDR3 residues: CASSDPLVAGGPGAKNIQYF. The DNA for the CDR3 is TGTGCCAGCAGTGACCCCCTGGTAGCGGGAGGGCCCGGGGCCAAAAACATTCAGTACTTC.

Details on this clonotype: A read error may be the cause here, since a much bigger clone is one base away. The V and J genes are TRBV5-6 and TRBJ1-1; D remains unclear. The CDR3 runs to 14 residues. Germline lookup yields CDR1 SGHDT and CDR2 YYEEEE. The CDR3, as DNA: TGTGCCAGCACCGCGCCCAGCGCCAACACTGAAGATTTCTTT. This gives the protein CASTAPSANTEDFF.

This clonotype came up a few times. The V and J genes are TRBV4-1 and TRBJ2-1; TRBD1 matches at 9 bases. Germline trimming cut 3 bases from V and 6 bases from J; bases unmatched to any gene: 9. Germline CDR1 is MGHRA and CDR2 is YSYEKL. The CDR3 is 16 residues long. CDR3 sequence: CASSQAGQGRSNEQFF. The CDR3 DNA sequence: TGCGCCAGCAGCCAGGCGGGACAGGGTAGATCCAATGAGCAGTTCTTC.

This clonotype was detected only a few times. The rearrangement joins TRBV10-3 to TRBJ2-3; 8 nucleotides agree with TRBD2. This CDR3 contains 15 residues. Losses at the gene ends were 3 bases for V and 2 bases for J; bases not matched to a gene: 4. Germline V gene sequence: CDR1 ENHRY, CDR2 SYGVKD. The CDR3 nucleotides read TGTGCCATCAGTGAAGGACTAGCCCTCACAGATACGCAGTATTTT. Translated: CAISEGLALTDTQYF.

This clonotype was counted ten times or more. The CDR3 spells CASSSVPGTAYEQYF. CDR3 in DNA: TGCGCCAGCAGCTCTGTTCCCGGGACGGCCTACGAGCAGTACTTC. This rearrangement joins TRBV5-1 to TRBJ2-7, with D perhaps being TRBD1 or TRBD2 (5 bases each). The V gene lost 3 bases and the J gene lost 2 bases, with 15 bases spanning the gap. The CDR3 has 15 residues. Germline V gene lookup returns CDR1 SGHRS and CDR2 YFSETQ.

This clonotype was observed many times. The CDR3 reads CSVRELGTGELFF. For the CDR3, the DNA is TGCAGCGTGAGGGAATTGGGGACCGGGGAGCTGTTTTTT. The rearrangement links TRBV29-1 to TRBJ2-2; D perhaps matches TRBD2 (5 bases). The ends were cut back, 6 bases at V and 5 bases at J, with 13 bases in the middle. Germline values: CDR1 SQVTM, CDR2 ANQGSEA. The CDR3 runs 13 residues.

V and J are TRBV19 and TRBJ1-2; no reliable D call. Germline-derived CDR1 and CDR2 are LNHDA and SQIVND (reference sequence). The CDR3 contains 11 residues. V gave up 1 base and J gave up 8 bases, with 5 bases separating them. CDR3 nucleotides: TGTGCCAGTAGTATAGGACTGGGCTACACCTTC. It translates to CASSIGLGYTF.

CDR3 loop: CASSQALAGGRDNEQFF. The CDR3 nucleotides read TGTGCCAGCAGCCAAGCACTAGCGGGAGGCCGCGACAATGAGCAGTTCTTC. The V and J genes are TRBV3-1 and TRBJ2-1; TRBD2 matches 12 bases. Germline V gene data show CDR1 as LGHDT and CDR2 as YNNKEL (reference sequence). This CDR3 spans 17 amino acids. The V and J ends lost 1 base and 5 bases, in that order; junction bases with no gene match: 6.

About this clonotype itself: This may be a read error: a much more frequent sequence differs by one nucleotide. V gene TRBV27 combines with J gene TRBJ1-6; D call uncertain. The CDR3 is 16 residues long. Germline CDR1 reads MNHEY; CDR2 reads SMNVEV (reference sequence). This CDR3 reads CASSFQSSSHNSPLHF. CDR3 nucleotides: TGTGCCAGCAGTTTTCAGTCGAGCTCCCATAATTCACCCCTCCACTTT.

This clonotype was seen more than once but under ten times. The genes are TRBV28 and TRBJ1-6; 8 bases are a match to TRBD1. The V and J ends lost 1 base and 7 bases, in that order; junction bases with no gene match: 3. Germline V gene lookup returns CDR1 MDHEN and CDR2 SYDVKM. The CDR3 has 15 residues. CDR3 residues: CASSLLNRGNSPLHF. In DNA form, the CDR3 reads TGTGCCAGCAGTTTATTAAACAGGGGGAATTCACCCCTCCACTTT.

This clonotype has only a few counts. This chain links TRBV19 with TRBJ2-1, with D possibly called TRBD1 or TRBD2 (5 bases each). The germline V and J ends were trimmed by 4 bases and 2 bases, with 12 bases remaining between them. The CDR3 has 15 residues. Germline loops: CDR1 LNHDA, CDR2 SQIVND (reference sequence). The CDR3 DNA is TGTGCCAGTAGTAACCAGGGAGCGACCTACAATGAGCAGTTCTTC. Translating it yields CASSNQGATYNEQFF.

This clonotype has at least ten counts. J is TRBJ2-3 and V is TRBV4-3; possibly TRBD2 for D (5 bases). Between the trimmed V and J ends, which lost 0 bases and 2 bases, there was a span of 12 bases. Looked up from germline, CDR1 is LGHNA and CDR2 is YSLEER. This CDR3 has 16 residues. The CDR3 sequence is CASSQDSGSFTDTQYF. CDR3 nucleotide sequence: TGCGCCAGCAGCCAAGACAGCGGTTCCTTCACAGATACGCAGTATTTT.

This clonotype was seen a few times. This CDR3 is CATSRDGETQYF. CDR3 sequence (DNA): TGTGCCACCAGCAGAGATGGGGAGACCCAGTACTTC. This sequence joins TRBV15 and TRBJ2-5; unclear D gene. V gave up 0 bases and J gave up 5 bases, with 4 bases separating them. CDR3 size: 12 residues. The germline gives CDR1 LNHNV, CDR2 YYDKDF (reference sequence).

This clonotype appeared a few times. V gene TRBV4-1 combines with J gene TRBJ2-3; D not resolved. Germline values: CDR1 MGHRA, CDR2 YSYEKL. The V end lost 0 bases, the J end lost 6 bases, and 10 bases lay between the germline ends. This CDR3 contains 14 residues. CDR3 residues: CASSQDPGQDTQYF. Here the CDR3 DNA reads TGCGCCAGCAGCCAAGACCCCGGGCAGGATACGCAGTATTTT.

The gene calls are TRBV9 and TRBJ2-3, with D possibly being TRBD1 (6 bases). This CDR3 has 15 amino acids. V was shortened by 0 bases and J by 0 bases, with 8 bases between the two germline ends. Germline V gene sequence: CDR1 SGDLS, CDR2 YYNGEE. The chain's CDR3 is CASSVGGHSTDTQYF. In DNA, the CDR3 is TGTGCCAGCAGCGTAGGGGGACATAGCACAGATACGCAGTATTTT.

This clonotype was seen a handful of times. This is likely a read error, given that the CDR3 carries no conserved phenylalanine or tryptophan at its end. The rearrangement links TRBV6-5 to TRBJ1-2; 7 bases match TRBD1. The CDR3 covers 16 residues. CDR1 is MNHEY and CDR2 is SVGAGI in the germline V gene. The ends lost 0 bases at V and 6 bases at J; junction bases unmatched: 10. In DNA form, the CDR3 reads TGTGCCAGCAGTTACTCGAGGGCCGGGACAGTCGATGGCTACACCCTC. Residues: CASSYSRAGTVDGYTL.

This clonotype was observed at least ten times. This sequence joins TRBV12-5 and TRBJ2-3; D call uncertain. The length of the CDR3 is 14 residues. Germline CDR1 is LGHNT and CDR2 is FRNRAP. The ends were cut back, 3 bases at V and 0 bases at J, with 7 bases in the middle. The CDR3 region is CASGFESSTDTQYF. CDR3 coding DNA: TGTGCTAGTGGTTTCGAATCTAGCACAGATACGCAGTATTTT.

J is TRBJ2-1 and V is TRBV27, with 9 bases lining up with TRBD2. CDR3 length equals 14 residues. Looked up from germline, CDR1 is MNHEY and CDR2 is SMNVEV (reference sequence). J gave up 6 bases and V 6 bases, and 6 bases lay outside the gene matches. CDR3 loop: CASSPRGGCNEQFF. The CDR3 DNA sequence: TGTGCCAGCAGCCCGCGGGGGGGCTGCAATGAGCAGTTCTTC.

This clonotype was seen only a few times. The CDR3 loop is CASSPPAGPQETQYF. The CDR3 bases are TGTGCCAGCTCACCACCTGCAGGGCCCCAAGAGACCCAGTACTTC. The chain couples TRBV18 to TRBJ2-5; D perhaps matches TRBD1 (5 bases). V gave up 0 bases and J gave up 1 base, with 9 bases separating them. From germline, CDR1 is KGHSH and CDR2 LQKENI. This CDR3 is 15 amino acids long.

This sequence joins TRBV19 and TRBJ1-5; 10 nucleotides agree with TRBD1. Germline loops: CDR1 LNHDA, CDR2 SQIVND (reference sequence). The CDR3 has 15 amino acids. Germline trimming cut 7 bases from V and 5 bases from J; bases unmatched to any gene: 8. The CDR3 DNA sequence: TGTGCCAGTACCCCGACAGGGGGCCCGTATCAGCCCCAGCATTTT. It specifies CASTPTGGPYQPQHF.